This T cell receptor (beta chain) was sequenced during a study of beta chain features in type 1 diabetes. The table lists this clone with a few counts. Its antigen is unknown. One heparinised draw, averaging about 116 mL, was taken per donor. A sort by CD45RO/CCR7/CD25/CD127/CD95/CD27 yielded CD4+ naive, central memory, regulatory and stem cell-like memory cells. Populations isolated by sorting all had purity greater than 95%. All of the isolated RNA was reverse transcribed, so expressed TCRB transcripts were sequenced. Here immunoSEQ multiplex PCR was the method, and the copy in TCRdb shows in-frame clones only, minus some. This table holds 200,000 to 250,000 clones, 9.6% found once. Points from the study as a whole: Compared with healthy donors, patients appeared to share more similar naive, central memory and regulatory TCRB repertoires.

The sample taken for sequencing was naive CD4+ T cells from blood. This sequence was found in a woman under 30 in good health.

The CDR3, as DNA: TGCAGCGTTGGAGGTCTGGGACAGGCGACCTTGGCTTTCTTT. Translating gives CSVGGLGQATLAFF. The chain links TRBV29-1 to TRBJ1-1, with 8 bases identical to TRBD1. This CDR3 region has 14 residues. The V and J ends lost 4 bases and 11 bases, in that order; junction bases with no gene match: 15. Germline loops: CDR1 SQVTM, CDR2 ANQGSEA.